Listed below are T cell receptor beta chains from one sample, sequenced in a study of cytomegalovirus exposure and HLA in healthy donors. The method was immunoSEQ multiplex PCR; TCRdb's version includes in-frame clones alone and lacks a portion of them. The sample yields 100,000 to 120,000 clones, about 86% seen once. Sequencing was carried out using PBMCs. The receptor set was obtained from a man in his forties or fifties in good health and CMV-seronegative. Each CDR3 is given with its conserved first and last residue. D genes are given only for firm matches. Clone size is not always given. Where it is, it says once, few, many or a class for expanded clones.

D,size,V,J,CDR3,DNA
.,.,TRBV30,TRBJ1-2,CAWSHAGYTF,TGTGCCTGGAGCCATGCGGGCTACACCTTC
TRBD1,.,TRBV28,TRBJ1-4,CASSLWGQGGNEKLFF,TGTGCCAGCAGTTTATGGGGACAGGGGGGGAATGAAAAACTGTTTTTT
TRBD1,.,TRBV7-6,TRBJ2-5,CASTLGGRVIETQYF,TGTGCCAGCACCTTAGGGGGCAGGGTAATAGAGACCCAGTACTTC
.,.,TRBV5-1,TRBJ2-2,CASSLVRPGRGTGELFF,TGCGCCAGCAGCTTGGTTAGGCCAGGTCGGGGCACCGGGGAGCTGTTTTTT
TRBD1,.,TRBV18,TRBJ1-1,CASSQGTVRAFF,TGTGCCAGCTCACAAGGGACAGTCAGAGCTTTCTTT
TRBD1,.,TRBV5-6,TRBJ1-5,CASSADREQPQHF,TGTGCCAGCAGCGCGGACAGGGAACAGCCCCAGCATTTT
.,.,TRBV18,TRBJ2-2,CASSPPQGPNTGELFF,TGTGCCAGCTCACCACCCCAGGGCCCGAACACCGGGGAGCTGTTTTTT
.,.,TRBV30,TRBJ1-4,CAWSGRGGEKLFF,TGTGCCTGGAGTGGCAGGGGAGGGGAAAAACTGTTTTTT
.,.,TRBV29-1,TRBJ1-2,CSVGGHTGGGYTF,TGCAGCGTTGGGGGCCATACGGGCGGAGGCTACACCTTC
TRBD1,once,TRBV2,TRBJ1-2,CASRDRGKGKDGYTF,TGTGCCAGCCGGGACAGGGGAAAAGGAAAAGATGGCTACACCTTC
TRBD1,.,TRBV18,TRBJ1-5,CASSVLGPGQGKWQPQHF,TGTGCCAGCTCCGTCCTCGGTCCGGGACAGGGGAAGTGGCAGCCCCAGCATTTT
.,.,TRBV29-1,TRBJ1-1,CSVADPSEAFF,TGCAGCGTTGCAGATCCGAGTGAAGCTTTCTTT
TRBD2,.,TRBV7-9,TRBJ2-1,CASRSSGGADEQFF,TGTGCCAGCAGATCTAGCGGGGGGGCGGATGAGCAGTTCTTC
.,.,TRBV6-5,TRBJ1-6,CASSLSGDGESPLHF,TGTGCCAGCAGCCTTTCGGGGGATGGGGAATCACCCCTCCACTTT
TRBD2,.,TRBV7-2,TRBJ2-5,CASSLGTSGLQTQYF,TGTGCCAGCAGCCTGGGGACTAGCGGTCTTCAGACCCAGTACTTC
.,.,TRBV6-1,TRBJ2-7,CASRDYAYEQYF,TGTGCCAGCAGGGACTACGCCTACGAGCAGTACTTC
.,.,TRBV7-2,TRBJ2-5,CASRKGQGARETQYF,TGTGCCAGCAGAAAGGGACAAGGGGCTCGAGAGACCCAGTACTTC
.,.,TRBV19,TRBJ1-5,CASHGGARDLFSEPQHF,TGTGCCAGCCATGGGGGGGCCCGGGACCTCTTTTCTGAGCCCCAGCATTTT
.,.,TRBV7-2,TRBJ1-6,CASSLDAGRSYNSPLHF,TGTGCCAGCAGCTTAGATGCAGGGCGCTCCTATAATTCACCCCTCCACTTT
TRBD1,.,TRBV5-4,TRBJ1-4,CASSAGQGREKLFF,TGTGCCAGCAGCGCTGGACAGGGAAGGGAAAAACTGTTTTTT
.,.,TRBV5-8,TRBJ1-5,CASSRTGFSNQPQHF,TGTGCCAGCAGCCGTACAGGGTTTAGCAATCAGCCCCAGCATTTT
.,.,TRBV27,TRBJ1-5,CASSSQRDFNQPQHF,TGTGCCAGCAGTTCCCAGAGGGATTTCAATCAGCCCCAGCATTTT
TRBD2,.,TRBV6-5,TRBJ2-1,CASSTGGGANEQFF,TGTGCCAGCAGTACGGGCGGGGGGGCCAATGAGCAGTTCTTC
TRBD1,.,TRBV7-3,TRBJ1-1,CASSPRTGNTEAFF,TGTGCCAGCAGCCCGAGGACAGGGAACACTGAAGCTTTCTTT
TRBD1,.,TRBV29-1,TRBJ1-2,CSVKRDRGNGYTF,TGCAGCGTTAAGCGGGACAGGGGAAATGGCTACACCTTC
.,.,TRBV7-7,TRBJ2-1,CASSLSQAAEQFF,TGTGCCAGCAGCTTATCCCAGGCTGCTGAGCAGTTCTTC
.,.,TRBV2,TRBJ1-6,CASTRRVGDNYNSPLHF,TGTGCCAGCACCAGAAGGGTGGGGGACAACTATAATTCACCCCTCCACTTT
TRBD1,.,TRBV6-5,TRBJ1-2,CASSYLHRQGNYGYTF,TGTGCCAGCAGTTATCTCCATAGACAGGGTAACTATGGCTACACCTTC
TRBD1,.,TRBV2,TRBJ2-7,CASRNPGQGNEQYF,TGTGCCAGCAGGAATCCGGGACAGGGTAACGAGCAGTACTTC
TRBD1,.,TRBV25-1,TRBJ1-2,CASKGRQGVYTF,TGTGCCAGCAAAGGCAGGCAGGGGGTATACACCTTC
TRBD1,.,TRBV25-1,TRBJ1-4,CASSLPGQGGEKLFF,TGTGCCAGCAGTTTACCGGGACAGGGAGGAGAAAAACTGTTTTTT
.,.,TRBV29-1,TRBJ1-1,CSVAGGGTTEAFF,TGCAGCGTGGCCGGGGGTGGGACCACTGAAGCTTTCTTT
TRBD2,.,TRBV4-1,TRBJ2-1,CASSQLYSGGAYNEQFF,TGCGCCAGCAGCCAATTATATTCCGGGGGGGCGTACAATGAGCAGTTCTTC
.,.,TRBV6-5,TRBJ2-7,CASGRGRSSYEQYF,TGTGCCAGCGGTAGGGGTAGGAGCTCCTACGAGCAGTACTTC
.,.,TRBV5-4,TRBJ1-3,CASSLGGRAGSGNTIYF,TGTGCCAGCAGCTTGGGTGGCAGGGCCGGCTCTGGAAACACCATATATTTT
TRBD1,.,TRBV7-2,TRBJ1-5,CASSKTGGAGNQPQHF,TGTGCCAGCAGCAAAACAGGGGGCGCGGGCAATCAGCCCCAGCATTTT
TRBD1,.,TRBV4-3,TRBJ2-6,CASSPGQGFSGANVLTF,TGCGCCAGCAGCCCGGGACAGGGGTTTTCTGGGGCCAACGTCCTGACTTTC
.,.,TRBV20-1,TRBJ1-1,CSAGTGTEAFF,TGCAGTGCTGGAACAGGAACTGAAGCTTTCTTT
TRBD1,.,TRBV2,TRBJ1-5,CASSPPGGGGNQPQHF,TGTGCCAGCAGTCCTCCCGGAGGGGGCGGCAATCAGCCCCAGCATTTT
.,.,TRBV12-1,TRBJ2-5,CASSLYRDNRRTQYF,TGTGCCAGCAGCTTATACCGGGACAACCGCCGGACCCAGTACTTC
.,.,TRBV10-3,TRBJ2-1,CATSERDNEQFF,TGTGCCACCTCCGAGCGGGACAATGAGCAGTTCTTC
.,.,TRBV4-2,TRBJ2-3,CASSHGDNTDTQYF,TGTGCCAGCAGCCACGGGGATAACACAGATACGCAGTATTTT
.,.,TRBV7-9,TRBJ1-1,CATHHRGATEAFF,TGTGCCACCCACCACCGGGGGGCTACTGAAGCTTTCTTT
TRBD1,.,TRBV25-1,TRBJ2-1,CASRTMTGAEGAEQFF,TGTGCCAGCAGGACTATGACAGGGGCCGAAGGGGCTGAGCAGTTCTTC
.,few,TRBV27,TRBJ2-5,CARPGTLEETQYF,TGTGCCCGACCCGGGACACTCGAAGAGACCCAGTACTTC
TRBD1,.,TRBV30,TRBJ1-1,CAWSASLFLQGATEAFF,TGTGCCTGGAGTGCCTCTTTATTTTTACAGGGGGCTACTGAAGCTTTCTTT
.,.,TRBV6-5,TRBJ2-7,CASSPGGQGYEQYF,TGTGCCAGCAGTCCAGGGGGGCAAGGCTACGAGCAGTACTTC
.,.,TRBV4-1,TRBJ1-6,CASNAEPGSYNSPLHF,TGCGCCAGCAATGCCGAACCGGGGTCCTATAATTCACCCCTCCACTTT
.,.,TRBV2,TRBJ2-1,CASSEVPRNEQFF,TGTGCCAGCAGTGAAGTTCCGCGCAATGAGCAGTTCTTC
.,.,TRBV29-1,TRBJ1-5,CSVQGDVSQPQHF,TGCAGCGTCCAGGGTGATGTAAGCCAGCCCCAGCATTTT
TRBD2,.,TRBV4-2,TRBJ2-5,CASSQETSGGTQYF,TGTGCCAGCAGCCAAGAAACTAGCGGGGGGACCCAGTACTTC